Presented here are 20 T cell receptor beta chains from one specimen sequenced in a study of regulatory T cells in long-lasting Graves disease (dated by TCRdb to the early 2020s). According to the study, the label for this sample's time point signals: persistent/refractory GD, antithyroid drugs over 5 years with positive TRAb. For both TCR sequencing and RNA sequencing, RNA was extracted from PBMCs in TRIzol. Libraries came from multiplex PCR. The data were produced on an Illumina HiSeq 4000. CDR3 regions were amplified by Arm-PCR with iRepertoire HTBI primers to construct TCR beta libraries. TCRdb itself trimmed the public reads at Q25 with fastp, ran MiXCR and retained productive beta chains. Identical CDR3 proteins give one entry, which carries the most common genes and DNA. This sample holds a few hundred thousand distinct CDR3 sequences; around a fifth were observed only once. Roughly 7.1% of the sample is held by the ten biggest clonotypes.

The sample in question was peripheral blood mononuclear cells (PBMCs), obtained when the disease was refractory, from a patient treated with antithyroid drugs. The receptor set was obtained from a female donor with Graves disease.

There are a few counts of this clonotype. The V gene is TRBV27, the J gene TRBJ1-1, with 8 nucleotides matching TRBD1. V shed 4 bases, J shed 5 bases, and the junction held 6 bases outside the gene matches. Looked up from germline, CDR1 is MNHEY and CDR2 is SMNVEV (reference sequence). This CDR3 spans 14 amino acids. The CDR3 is CASSWTGSGTEAFF. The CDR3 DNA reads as TGTGCCAGCAGTTGGACAGGGAGTGGAACTGAAGCTTTCTTT.

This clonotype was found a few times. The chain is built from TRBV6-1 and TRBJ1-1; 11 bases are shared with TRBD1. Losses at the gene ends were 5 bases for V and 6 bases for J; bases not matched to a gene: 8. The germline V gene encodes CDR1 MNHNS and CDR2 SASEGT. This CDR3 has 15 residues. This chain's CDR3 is CASSRPRTGGAEAFF. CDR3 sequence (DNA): TGTGCCAGCAGTCGACCTCGGACAGGGGGCGCTGAAGCTTTCTTT.

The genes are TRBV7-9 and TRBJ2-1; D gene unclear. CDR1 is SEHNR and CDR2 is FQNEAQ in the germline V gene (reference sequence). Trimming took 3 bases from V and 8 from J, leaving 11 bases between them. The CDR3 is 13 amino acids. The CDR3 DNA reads TGTGCCAGCAGCTTGGCTGATATCCATGAGCAGTTCTTC. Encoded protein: CASSLADIHEQFF. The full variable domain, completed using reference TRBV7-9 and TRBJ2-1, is DTGVSQNPRHKITKRGQNVTFRCDPISEHNRLYWYRQTLGQGPEFLTYFQNEAQLEKSRLLSDRFSAERPKGSFSTLEIQRTEQGDSAMYLCASSLADIHEQFFGPGTRLTVL.

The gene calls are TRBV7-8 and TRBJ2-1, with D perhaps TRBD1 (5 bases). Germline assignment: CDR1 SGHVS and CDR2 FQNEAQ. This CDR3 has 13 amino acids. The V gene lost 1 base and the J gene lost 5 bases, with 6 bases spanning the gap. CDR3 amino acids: CASSLGTNNEQFF. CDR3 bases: TGTGCCAGCAGCTTAGGGACAAACAATGAGCAGTTCTTC.

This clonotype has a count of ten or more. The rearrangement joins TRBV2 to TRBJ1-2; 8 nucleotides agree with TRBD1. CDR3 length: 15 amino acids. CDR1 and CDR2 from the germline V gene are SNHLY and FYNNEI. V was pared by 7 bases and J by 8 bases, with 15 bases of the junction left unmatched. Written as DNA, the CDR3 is TGTGCCAGCATCGCCGGCGAGCAGGGGGCCGGAGGCTACACCTTC. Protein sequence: CASIAGEQGAGGYTF.

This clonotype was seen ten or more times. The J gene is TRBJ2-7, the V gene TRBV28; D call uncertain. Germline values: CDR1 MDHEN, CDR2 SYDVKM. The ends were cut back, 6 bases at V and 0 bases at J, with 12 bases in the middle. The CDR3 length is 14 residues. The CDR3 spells CASSLTTGSYEQYF. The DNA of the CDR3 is TGTGCCAGCAGCTTAACTACTGGCTCCTACGAGCAGTACTTC.

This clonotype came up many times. The CDR3 region is CATSSTEEPSYEQYF. The CDR3 DNA follows: TGTGCCACCAGCTCCACGGAAGAACCTTCCTACGAGCAGTACTTC. The chain employs TRBV15 and TRBJ2-7; D is ambiguous. Germline CDR1 is LNHNV and CDR2 is YYDKDF (reference sequence). The V and J ends lost 5 bases and 1 base respectively, with 15 bases between them. The CDR3 sequence is 15 residues long.

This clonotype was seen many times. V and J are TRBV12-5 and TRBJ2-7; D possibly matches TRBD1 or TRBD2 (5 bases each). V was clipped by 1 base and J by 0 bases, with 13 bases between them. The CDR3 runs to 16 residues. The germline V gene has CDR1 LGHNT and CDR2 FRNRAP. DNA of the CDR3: TGTGCTAGTGGTTTGGGGGGTGTGGGGGTCTCCTACGAGCAGTACTTC. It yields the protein CASGLGGVGVSYEQYF.

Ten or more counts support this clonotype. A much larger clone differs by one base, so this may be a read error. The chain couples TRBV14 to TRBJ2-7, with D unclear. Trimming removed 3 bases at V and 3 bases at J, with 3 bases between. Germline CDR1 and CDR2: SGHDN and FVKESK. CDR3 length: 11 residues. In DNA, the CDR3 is TGTGCCAGCAGCCAGCACTACGAGCAGTACTTC. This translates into CASSQHYEQYF.

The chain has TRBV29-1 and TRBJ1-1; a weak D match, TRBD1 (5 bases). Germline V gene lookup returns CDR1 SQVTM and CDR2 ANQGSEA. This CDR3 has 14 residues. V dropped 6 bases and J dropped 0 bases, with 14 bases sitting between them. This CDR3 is CSVAPTDMNTEAFF. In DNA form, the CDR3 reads TGCAGCGTCGCCCCGACAGATATGAACACTGAAGCTTTCTTT. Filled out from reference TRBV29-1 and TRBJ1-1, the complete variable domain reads SAVISQKPSRDICQRGTSLTIQCQVDSQVTMMFWYRQQPGQSLTLIATANQGSEATYESGFVIDKFPISRPNLTFSTLTVSNMSPEDSSIYLCSVAPTDMNTEAFFGQGTRLTVV.

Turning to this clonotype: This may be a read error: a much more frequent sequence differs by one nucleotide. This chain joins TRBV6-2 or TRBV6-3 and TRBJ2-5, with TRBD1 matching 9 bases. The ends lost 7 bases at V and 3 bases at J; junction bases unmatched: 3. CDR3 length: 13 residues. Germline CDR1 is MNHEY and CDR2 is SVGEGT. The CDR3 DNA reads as TGTGCCAGCAACAGGGGGCCAGAAGAGACCCAGTACTTC. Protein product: CASNRGPEETQYF.

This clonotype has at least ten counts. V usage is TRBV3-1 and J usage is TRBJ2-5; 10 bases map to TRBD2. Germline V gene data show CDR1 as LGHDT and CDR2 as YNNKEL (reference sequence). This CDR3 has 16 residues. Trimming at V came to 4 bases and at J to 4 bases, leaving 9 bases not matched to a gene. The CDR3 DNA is TGTGCCAGCAGCCTTGGGGCTAGCGGGAGCGGAGAGACCCAGTACTTC. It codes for CASSLGASGSGETQYF.

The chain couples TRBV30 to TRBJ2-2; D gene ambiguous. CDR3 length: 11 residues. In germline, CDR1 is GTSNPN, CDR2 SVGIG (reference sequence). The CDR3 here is CGAGWTGELFF. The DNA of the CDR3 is TGTGGAGCCGGTTGGACCGGGGAGCTGTTTTTT.

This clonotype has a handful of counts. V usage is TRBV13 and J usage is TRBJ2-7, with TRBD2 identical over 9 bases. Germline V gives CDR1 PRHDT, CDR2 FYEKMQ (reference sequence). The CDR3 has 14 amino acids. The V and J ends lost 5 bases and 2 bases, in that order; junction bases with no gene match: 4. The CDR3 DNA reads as TGTGCCAGCAGCCCCGCGGGAGGGACCTACGAGCAGTACTTC. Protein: CASSPAGGTYEQYF.

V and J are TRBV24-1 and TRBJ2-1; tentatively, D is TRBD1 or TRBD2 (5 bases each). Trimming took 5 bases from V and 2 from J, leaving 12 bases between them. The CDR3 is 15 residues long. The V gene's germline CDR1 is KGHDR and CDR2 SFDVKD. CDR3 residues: CATSARDPAYNEQFF. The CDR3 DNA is TGTGCCACCAGTGCCAGGGACCCTGCCTACAATGAGCAGTTCTTC.

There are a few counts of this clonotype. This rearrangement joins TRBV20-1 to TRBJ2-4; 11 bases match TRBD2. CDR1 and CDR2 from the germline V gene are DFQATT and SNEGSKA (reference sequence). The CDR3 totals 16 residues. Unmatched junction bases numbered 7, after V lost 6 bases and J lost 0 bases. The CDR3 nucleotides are TGCAGTGCCCCGGGACTAGCGGAACTAGCCAAAAACATTCAGTACTTC. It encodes CSAPGLAELAKNIQYF.

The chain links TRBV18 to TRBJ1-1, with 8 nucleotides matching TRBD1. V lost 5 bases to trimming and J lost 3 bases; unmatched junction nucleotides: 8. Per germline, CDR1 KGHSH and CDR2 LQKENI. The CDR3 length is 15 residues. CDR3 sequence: CASSAYRGEYTEAFF. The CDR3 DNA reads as TGTGCCAGCTCAGCTTACAGGGGGGAGTACACTGAAGCTTTCTTT.

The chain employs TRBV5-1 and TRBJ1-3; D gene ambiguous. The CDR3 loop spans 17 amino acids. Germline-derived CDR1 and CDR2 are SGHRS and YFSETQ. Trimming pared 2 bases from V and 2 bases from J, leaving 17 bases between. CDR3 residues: CASSLYDMTVPGNTIYF. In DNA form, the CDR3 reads TGCGCCAGCAGCTTATATGACATGACCGTCCCTGGAAACACCATATATTTT.

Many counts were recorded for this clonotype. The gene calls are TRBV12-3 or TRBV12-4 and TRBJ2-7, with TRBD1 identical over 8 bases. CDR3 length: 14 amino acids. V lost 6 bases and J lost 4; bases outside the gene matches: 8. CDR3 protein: CASRPGQGVYEQYF. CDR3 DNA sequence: TGTGCCAGCAGGCCAGGACAGGGTGTGTACGAGCAGTACTTC.

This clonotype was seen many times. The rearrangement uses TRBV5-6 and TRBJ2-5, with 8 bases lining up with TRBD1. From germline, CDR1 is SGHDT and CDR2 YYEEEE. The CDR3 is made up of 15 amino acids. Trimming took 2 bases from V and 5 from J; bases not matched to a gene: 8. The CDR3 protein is CASSFSRGPVETQYF. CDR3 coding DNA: TGTGCCAGCAGCTTCAGCAGGGGGCCTGTCGAGACCCAGTACTTC.